This T cell receptor beta chain originates from a study of Ad26.COV2.S vaccination and SARS-CoV-2 variants. Notes on the study in general: Vaccinees and placebo recipients showed similar non-spike TCR breadth. Spike-specific TCR breadth was greater in vaccine than placebo recipients.

Measured with immunoSEQ multiplex PCR; TCRdb has only the in-frame clones, and not every one. The sample includes about 440,000 clones, 90% of them seen just once. The V segment lost 3 bases and the J segment 5 bases; nucleotides outside the gene matches: 18. Looked up from germline, CDR1 is KGHDR and CDR2 is SFDVKD. This CDR3 has 20 residues. This clone was observed once. Its target is unknown. Documented treatment: around 19 received Ad26.COV2.S at low or high dose, single or two shots; several received placebo; per-sample allocation not given. It was on day 63 after the first vaccine or placebo injection that samples were taken.

The chain couples TRBV24-1 to TRBJ2-1; 10 bases agree with TRBD2. This sequence originates from a person between 18 and 60 years old who received the Ad26.COV2.S COVID-19 vaccine or a placebo. Here the sequenced sample was peripheral blood, taken in a trial of Ad26.COV2.S vaccine versus placebo. For the CDR3, the DNA is TGTGCCACCAGTGATGGGGGTCTAGCGGGAGCCCACCCCGCCGACAATGAGCAGTTCTTC. Protein product: CATSDGGLAGAHPADNEQFF.